These 18 T cell receptor beta chains were sequenced from one sample in a study of molecular identifiers for immune sequencing clone quantification. TCRdb itself ran the PCR reads through MiXCR, one entry per CDR3 protein. The sample includes more than 450,000 distinct CDR3 sequences, 20% to 25% of them seen just once. Sequencing was done on a sample of naive CD8+ T cells from blood, with Jurkat cell RNA spiked in. The sample's subset: FACS-sorted CD8+CD4-CCR7+CD45RA+ naive T cells. These TCRs come from a human donor in good health. Some libraries in this study had Jurkat cell RNA spiked in.

At least ten counts were recorded for this clonotype. V is TRBV9 and J is TRBJ2-2; D is undetermined. CDR3 length: 14 amino acids. Deletions cut 0 bases from V and 1 base from J, with 4 bases between. Germline lookup yields CDR1 SGDLS and CDR2 YYNGEE. This chain's CDR3 is CASSVEGNTGELFF. Written as DNA, the CDR3 is TGTGCCAGCAGCGTAGAAGGGAACACCGGGGAGCTGTTTTTT.

The V call is TRBV5-1, the J call TRBJ2-7, with D possibly TRBD1 on 9 matching bases. This CDR3 spans 18 amino acids. Per the germline V gene, CDR1 is SGHRS and CDR2 is YFSETQ. V lost 2 bases to trimming and J lost 5 bases, with 26 bases between them. The CDR3 sequence is CASSLGTGRVREGDEQYF. For the CDR3, the DNA is TGCGCCAGCAGCTTAGGGACAGGGCGAGTTCGGGAGGGCGACGAGCAGTACTTC.

Of note for this clonotype: This may be a read error: a much more frequent sequence differs by one nucleotide. The rearrangement links TRBV3-1 to TRBJ2-2, with D maybe TRBD2 (6 bases). This CDR3 contains 16 residues. V shed 4 bases and J shed 7 bases, with 19 bases lying between them. Per germline, CDR1 LGHDT and CDR2 YNNKEL (reference sequence). The CDR3 DNA sequence: TGTGCCAGCAGCCCCGCGGGGTCGGCCAAACTCGGGGAGCTGTTTTTT. It translates to CASSPAGSAKLGELFF.

This clonotype turned up a few times. The chain couples TRBV6-2 or TRBV6-3 to TRBJ2-1, with D perhaps TRBD1 or TRBD2 (5 bases each). Germline V gene data show CDR1 as MNHEY and CDR2 as SVGEGT. This CDR3 is 15 amino acids long. Deletions cut 4 bases from V and 4 bases from J, with 14 bases between. CDR3 DNA sequence: TGTGCCAGCAGTTCCGGGACCCAAAGATACAATGAGCAGTTCTTC. Translation: CASSSGTQRYNEQFF.

The gene calls are TRBV9 and TRBJ2-1; 12 bases map to TRBD2. This CDR3 spans 17 amino acids. Germline V gene sequence: CDR1 SGDLS, CDR2 YYNGEE. V was clipped by 4 bases and J by 7 bases; unmatched bases: 12. CDR3 bases: TGTGCCAGCAGCCCAGAATCCCGACTAGCGGGGGTGAATGAGCAGTTCTTC. Protein product: CASSPESRLAGVNEQFF.

This clonotype appeared many times. The rearrangement links TRBV13 to TRBJ2-7, with a possible D match to TRBD2 (5 bases). Trimming left V 5 bases short and J 3 bases short, with 17 bases between. Germline values: CDR1 PRHDT, CDR2 FYEKMQ (reference sequence). The CDR3 is 15 residues long. The CDR3 nucleotides are TGTGCCAGCAGCCCGGGGAGTTCGCCACTCTACGAGCAGTACTTC. Amino acids: CASSPGSSPLYEQYF.

The rearrangement uses TRBV4-1 and TRBJ2-7, with D tentatively TRBD1 or TRBD2 (5 bases each). Trimming shortened V by 3 bases and J by 3 bases, and 15 bases separated the two germline ends. CDR3 length: 15 residues. CDR1 is MGHRA, CDR2 YSYEKL, per germline. This chain's CDR3 is CASSQTEGERYEQYF. The CDR3 nucleotides are TGCGCCAGCAGCCAGACGGAAGGGGAGCGCTACGAGCAGTACTTC.

This clonotype occurred many times. This chain connects TRBV7-2 to TRBJ1-1; perhaps TRBD1 as D (5 bases). This CDR3 has 14 amino acids. Germline V gene data show CDR1 as SGHTA and CDR2 as FQGNSA. Trimming pared 5 bases from V and 5 bases from J, leaving 15 bases between. As DNA, the CDR3 is TGTGCCAGCAGCCGCGGGGCAGGTGGGACTGAAGCTTTCTTT. This encodes CASSRGAGGTEAFF.

This clonotype occurred many times. The CDR3 spells CASSHETSGSSYEQYF. Written as DNA, the CDR3 is TGCGCCAGCAGCCACGAAACTAGCGGGAGCTCCTACGAGCAGTACTTC. The chain joins TRBV4-3 to TRBJ2-7, with 11 bases aligning to TRBD2. In germline, CDR1 is LGHNA, CDR2 YSLEER. This CDR3 comprises 16 residues. V shed 3 bases and J 0 bases; nucleotides not matched to a gene: 4.

This clonotype was picked up many times. This rearrangement joins TRBV24-1 to TRBJ2-1; possible D gene TRBD2, 6 bases. The V gene's germline CDR1 is KGHDR and CDR2 SFDVKD. V dropped 3 bases and J dropped 5 bases, with 13 bases sitting between them. This CDR3 is 15 amino acids long. Here the CDR3 DNA reads TGTGCCACCAGTGATCGGGGGAGCGCCGACAATGAGCAGTTCTTC. Translation: CATSDRGSADNEQFF.

This clonotype came up a few times. V gene TRBV6-6 combines with J gene TRBJ2-7; D not resolved. This CDR3 is 16 amino acids long. With 2 bases removed from V and 0 bases from J, the gap between germline ends came to 14 bases. Germline V gene lookup returns CDR1 MNHNY and CDR2 SVGAGI (reference sequence). As DNA, the CDR3 is TGTGCCAGCAGTTACGCCGCGCAGCCCTCCTCCTACGAGCAGTACTTC. Residues: CASSYAAQPSSYEQYF.

As concerns this clonotype: Being one base from a much bigger clone, this may be a read error. The chain recombines TRBV9 with TRBJ2-3; 8 nucleotides agree with TRBD2. V was clipped by 4 bases and J by 1 base; unmatched bases: 11. The germline CDR1 and CDR2 sequences are SGDLS and YYNGEE. The CDR3 length is 17 residues. The DNA for the CDR3 is TGTGCCAGCAGCCCTAAGACTTTGCGGGGGGGCACAGATACGCAGTATTTT. Translating it yields CASSPKTLRGGTDTQYF.

The sample holds many counts of this clonotype. V and J are TRBV6-5 and TRBJ2-5; weak D call: TRBD2 (6 bases). Germline V gives CDR1 MNHEY, CDR2 SVGAGI. The CDR3 has 13 residues. V dropped 7 bases and J dropped 0 bases, with 9 bases sitting between them. CDR3 residues: CASTAGHQETQYF. In nucleotides, the CDR3 is TGTGCCAGCACCGCGGGGCACCAAGAGACCCAGTACTTC.

As for this clonotype: This may come from a read error, since a much larger clone is one base off. This chain uses TRBV2 with TRBJ1-1, with a possible D match to TRBD1 (6 bases). CDR3 length: 14 amino acids. Germline V gene data show CDR1 as SNHLY and CDR2 as FYNNEI. CDR3 nucleotides: TGTGCCAGCAGTGAAGCTGGGGGCGGCACTGAAACTTTCTTT. It translates to CASSEAGGGTETFF.

The CDR3 DNA follows: TGTGCCAGCAGCCCGTCGTCCTGGCGCGGGGAGCTGTTTTTT. Its protein product is CASSPSSWRGELFF. V gene TRBV7-9 combines with J gene TRBJ2-2, with D unresolved. CDR1 and CDR2 (germline): SEHNR, FQNEAQ (reference sequence). Between the trimmed V and J ends, which lost 5 bases and 7 bases, there was a span of 14 bases. CDR3 length: 14 amino acids.

For this clonotype: It may be a read error: a sequence one base away is much more abundant. The V gene is TRBV30, the J gene TRBJ1-4; D uncertain. The germline V gene has CDR1 GTSNPN and CDR2 SVGIG (reference sequence). The CDR3 sequence is 13 residues long. V was clipped by 1 base and J by 5 bases, with 8 bases between them. The CDR3 DNA is TGTGCCTGGAGTGGACGGATAAATGAAAAACTGTTTTTT. This translates into CAWSGRINEKLFF.

This clonotype was counted ten times or more. The chain employs TRBV14 and TRBJ2-3; the D gene is possibly TRBD2 (6 bases). The germline V and J ends were trimmed by 5 bases and 4 bases, with 13 bases remaining between them. The CDR3 has 14 amino acids. Germline-derived CDR1 and CDR2 are SGHDN and FVKESK. CDR3 nucleotide sequence: TGTGCCAGCAGCTCCTCACTAGCAGCAGATACGCAGTATTTT. It encodes CASSSSLAADTQYF.

This chain joins TRBV7-2 and TRBJ2-3, with 8 nucleotides matching TRBD2. V shed 1 base, J shed 2 bases, and the junction held 11 bases outside the gene matches. The CDR3 extends over 18 amino acids. Germline lookup yields CDR1 SGHTA and CDR2 FQGNSA. CDR3: CASSLGTDRGGFTDTQYF. The DNA for the CDR3 is TGTGCCAGCAGCTTAGGTACAGACCGGGGGGGATTCACAGATACGCAGTATTTT.